The entry below describes one T cell receptor (beta chain). Trimming took 7 bases from V and 0 from J, leaving 13 bases between them. Germline-derived CDR1 and CDR2 are MRHNA and SNTAGT. The CDR3 totals 15 residues. The data were taken from a study of blood T cell repertoires in COVID-19. The assay was immunoSEQ multiplex PCR, and TCRdb's table has in-frame clones only and misses some. The data contain roughly 74,000 clones, more than 70% of them singletons. Source material: peripheral blood. The chain is built from TRBV6-4 and TRBJ1-3, with a weak D call TRBD1 (6 bases). This TCR was recovered from a man aged 70-80 years with active or convalescent COVID-19. The CDR3 nucleotides are TGTGCCAGCATTCCGACAGGACTCTCTGGAAACACCATATATTTT. Protein: CASIPTGLSGNTIYF.